Each of the 32 T cell receptor beta chains below was sequenced from the same sample in a study of cytomegalovirus exposure and HLA in healthy donors (dated by TCRdb to 2015 to 2018). The library relied on the immunoSEQ multiplex PCR assay. For the multiplex PCR, a mixture combining 60 forward primers for TCR Vbeta segments and 13 reverse primers for TCR Jbeta segments was used. The immuneACCESS repertoire file appears here via TCRdb, limited to in-frame rearrangements. These files lack a portion of the clones; in checked studies, under half of the deficit traces to unresolved V genes, and the cause of the others is not known. The sample has about 190,000 clones on record, around 75% of them singletons. The ten largest make up more than 6% of the sample. The material sequenced was PBMCs. These receptors all come from a man aged 40-50 years in good health and CMV-seropositive.

The chain employs TRBV19 and TRBJ2-3; TRBD2 might be the D (5 bases). V gave up 9 bases and J gave up 3 bases, with 19 bases separating them. CDR3 length: 15 amino acids. Germline CDR1 is LNHDA and CDR2 is SQIVND (reference sequence). The CDR3 region has the DNA TGTGCCAGCGCTAACGGGGAGTTGAGTACAGATACGCAGTATTTT. Amino acids: CASANGELSTDTQYF.

V and J are TRBV2 and TRBJ2-1; possible D gene TRBD2, 6 bases. The V gene lost 1 base and the J gene lost 10 bases, with 11 bases spanning the gap. Germline CDR1 and CDR2: SNHLY and FYNNEI. The CDR3 totals 13 residues. CDR3 residues: CASSEEGAGEQFF. As DNA, the CDR3 is TGTGCCAGCAGTGAAGAAGGGGCGGGGGAGCAGTTCTTC. Full variable domain (missing parts from reference TRBV2 and TRBJ2-1): EPEVTQTPSHQVTQMGQEVILRCVPISNHLYFYWYRQILGQKVEFLVSFYNNEISEKSEIFDDQFSVERPDGSNFTLKIRSTKLEDSAMYFCASSEEGAGEQFFGPGTRLTVL.

The genes are TRBV6-4 and TRBJ2-5; 7 bases are shared with TRBD2. The CDR3 extends over 16 amino acids. CDR1 MRHNA and CDR2 SNTAGT come from the germline V gene. The V segment lost 7 bases and the J segment 0 bases; nucleotides outside the gene matches: 11. The DNA for the CDR3 is TGTGCCAGCATCCTGAGGGGACTATCGTACCAAGAGACCCAGTACTTC. Protein sequence: CASILRGLSYQETQYF.

The gene calls are TRBV19 and TRBJ1-5; D ambiguous. The ends were cut back, 4 bases at V and 2 bases at J, with 9 bases in the middle. CDR1 and CDR2 (germline): LNHDA, SQIVND (reference sequence). The CDR3 is 14 residues long. The CDR3 sequence is CASSSPRGNQPQHF. CDR3 bases: TGTGCCAGTAGTAGCCCTCGGGGCAATCAGCCCCAGCATTTT.

This clone was counted between two and nine times. J is TRBJ1-1 and V is TRBV6-5; tentatively, D is TRBD1 (6 bases). The germline V gene has CDR1 MNHEY and CDR2 SVGAGI. The V gene lost 5 bases and the J gene lost 11 bases, with 12 bases spanning the gap. CDR3 length equals 11 residues. As DNA, the CDR3 is TGTGCCAGCAGTAGGGGGGGGCGGGCTTTCTTT. This sequence encodes CASSRGGRAFF.

The rearrangement uses TRBV7-2 and TRBJ2-2; 9 bases are shared with TRBD1. The junction had 9 bases not matched to a gene; V was cut back by 7 bases and J by 3 bases. Germline CDR1 SGHTA, CDR2 FQGNSA. This CDR3 comprises 16 residues. CDR3 residues: CASITHDRGDTGELFF. The CDR3 DNA reads as TGTGCCAGCATCACCCACGACAGGGGGGACACCGGGGAGCTGTTTTTT.

This clone was observed many times. A read error may produce the germline difference seen at one junction end. The chain uses TRBV19 and TRBJ1-2; D possibly corresponds to TRBD1 (5 bases). CDR3 length: 15 amino acids. The germline CDR1 and CDR2 sequences are LNHDA and SQIVND (reference sequence). The CDR3, as DNA: TGTGCCAGTAGCATAGGCCCAGGAGGGGTCTATGGCTACACCTTC. It yields the protein CASSIGPGGVYGYTF.

This clone has more than one count but fewer than ten. The V and J genes are TRBV28 and TRBJ2-7; TRBD2 matches at 8 bases. The CDR3 sequence is 15 residues long. The germline V gene encodes CDR1 MDHEN and CDR2 SYDVKM. The V segment lost 5 bases and the J segment 2 bases; nucleotides outside the gene matches: 8. CDR3 coding DNA: TGTGCCAGCAGTGGGCACGGCGGGGGGACCTACGAGCAGTACTTC. Translated: CASSGHGGGTYEQYF. Variable domain in full (rest from reference TRBV28 and TRBJ2-7): DVKVTQSSRYLVKRTGEKVFLECVQDMDHENMFWYRQDPGLGLRLIYFSYDVKMKEKGDIPEGYSVSREKKERFSLILESASTNQTSMYLCASSGHGGGTYEQYFGPGTRLTVT.

The J gene is TRBJ1-4, the V gene TRBV5-6, with 9 bases lining up with TRBD1. Germline-derived CDR1 and CDR2 are SGHDT and YYEEEE. The trim removed 4 bases at V and 3 bases at J, leaving 7 bases unmatched. The length of the CDR3 is 16 residues. The CDR3 DNA reads as TGTGCCAGCAGCCGCCTCACAGGGGGCGCTAATGAAAAACTGTTTTTT. Translation gives CASSRLTGGANEKLFF.

This clone was observed once. The chain joins TRBV7-8 to TRBJ2-2; D is possibly TRBD1 (5 bases). The V end was cut by 7 bases, the J end by 4 bases, with 16 bases between. Germline loops: CDR1 SGHVS, CDR2 FQNEAQ. This CDR3 is built from 15 residues. The CDR3 sequence: CASTMPNRGTGELFF. The CDR3 DNA reads as TGTGCCAGCACCATGCCCAATAGGGGCACCGGGGAGCTGTTTTTT. Filled out from reference TRBV7-8 and TRBJ2-2, the complete variable domain reads GAGVSQSPRYKVAKRGQDVALRCDPISGHVSLFWYQQALGQGPEFLTYFQNEAQLDKSGLPSDRFFAERPEGSVSTLKIQRTQQEDSAVYLCASTMPNRGTGELFFGEGSRLTVL.

The chain uses TRBV27 and TRBJ2-1; 11 bases are shared with TRBD2. The junction had 3 bases not matched to a gene; V was cut back by 6 bases and J by 5 bases. The length of the CDR3 is 14 residues. CDR1 is MNHEY and CDR2 is SMNVEV in the germline V gene (reference sequence). The DNA for the CDR3 is TGTGCCAGCAGGACTAGCGGGGAAAACAATGAGCAGTTCTTC. The encoded protein is CASRTSGENNEQFF.

CDR3 DNA: TGTGCCAGCAGCCTCTTCCAAGAGACCCAGTACTTC. Translation gives CASSLFQETQYF. The chain is built from TRBV7-2 and TRBJ2-5; D unresolved. CDR1 is SGHTA and CDR2 is FQGNSA in the germline V gene. This CDR3 has 12 residues. V dropped 5 bases and J dropped 1 base, with 5 bases sitting between them. The entire variable domain, with the rest obtained from reference TRBV7-2 and TRBJ2-5, is as follows: GAGVSQSPSNKVTEKGKDVELRCDPISGHTALYWYRQSLGQGLEFLIYFQGNSAPDKSGLPSDRFSAERTGGSVSTLTIQRTQQEDSAVYLCASSLFQETQYFGPGTRLLVL.

CDR3 region: CASSLGVMGRSNQPQHF. Written as DNA, the CDR3 is TGTGCCAGCAGCTTAGGGGTTATGGGGAGATCCAATCAGCCCCAGCATTTT. This chain uses TRBV7-2 with TRBJ1-5; D is uncertain. Per germline, CDR1 SGHTA and CDR2 FQGNSA. The CDR3 sequence is 17 residues long. The germline V and J ends were trimmed by 1 base and 3 bases, with 16 bases remaining between them.

This chain connects TRBV28 to TRBJ1-4; the match to TRBD1 covers 9 bases. The CDR3 sequence is 13 residues long. The V gene end was trimmed by 7 bases and the J gene end by 11 bases; junction bases not matched to a gene: 8. Germline V lookup: CDR1 MDHEN, CDR2 SYDVKM. The CDR3 protein is CASKEQGAGKLFF. The CDR3 nucleotides read TGTGCCAGCAAGGAACAGGGGGCAGGGAAACTGTTTTTT.

The chain carries TRBV5-4 and TRBJ2-1; TRBD1 matches 7 bases. V was pared by 3 bases and J by 7 bases, with 7 bases of the junction left unmatched. Per germline, CDR1 SGHNT and CDR2 YYREEE (reference sequence). CDR3 length: 14 residues. The CDR3 spells CASSYRGFGNEQFF. CDR3 bases: TGTGCCAGCAGCTACAGGGGATTTGGGAATGAGCAGTTCTTC.

The rearrangement uses TRBV2 and TRBJ2-4, with TRBD1 matching over 8 bases. Germline CDR1 SNHLY, CDR2 FYNNEI. This CDR3 has 14 residues. The trim removed 8 bases at V and 3 bases at J, leaving 6 bases unmatched. The CDR3 coding sequence is TGTGCCAGCGGAACAGGGGGAGGCAAAAACATTCAGTACTTC. This sequence encodes CASGTGGGKNIQYF.

The rearrangement joins TRBV19 to TRBJ1-1; 8 nucleotides agree with TRBD1. This CDR3 is 16 amino acids long. The trim removed 5 bases at V and 0 bases at J, leaving 8 bases unmatched. Germline lookup yields CDR1 LNHDA and CDR2 SQIVND (reference sequence). CDR3 coding DNA: TGTGCCAGTAGTCCCCCCGGGACAGGAATGAACACTGAAGCTTTCTTT. This encodes CASSPPGTGMNTEAFF.

The chain employs TRBV11-1 and TRBJ2-5; D perhaps matches TRBD2 (5 bases). Germline values: CDR1 SGHAT, CDR2 FQDESV (reference sequence). Between the trimmed V and J ends, which lost 5 bases and 5 bases, there was a span of 6 bases. The CDR3 sequence is 11 residues long. CDR3 loop: CASSGGETQYF. The DNA for the CDR3 is TGTGCCAGCAGCGGAGGTGAGACCCAGTACTTC. The variable domain in full, with the rest retrieved from reference TRBV11-1 and TRBJ2-5, is EAEVAQSPRYKITEKSQAVAFWCDPISGHATLYWYRQILGQGPELLVQFQDESVVDDSQLPKDRFSAERLKGVDSTLKIQPAELGDSAMYLCASSGGETQYFGPGTRLLVL.

This clone was recorded only once. The chain employs TRBV6-6 and TRBJ1-2; D is possibly TRBD1 (5 bases). Germline loops: CDR1 MNHNY, CDR2 SVGAGI (reference sequence). V lost 8 bases, J lost 0 bases, and 19 bases lay in between. The CDR3 spans 16 residues. CDR3 in amino acids: CASHSQTGLTNYGYTF. Written as DNA, the CDR3 is TGTGCCAGCCACTCTCAAACGGGACTGACTAACTATGGCTACACCTTC.

The V call is TRBV14, the J call TRBJ1-6, with D possibly being TRBD1 (6 bases). Germline loops: CDR1 SGHDN, CDR2 FVKESK. The CDR3 extends over 15 amino acids. The V end lost 3 bases, the J end lost 8 bases, and 14 bases lay between the germline ends. The CDR3 DNA follows: TGTGCCAGCAGCCATTTAGGGAGGGGGGATTCACCCCTCCACTTT. This gives the protein CASSHLGRGDSPLHF.

The rearrangement uses TRBV30 and TRBJ2-1, with unresolved D. In germline, CDR1 is GTSNPN, CDR2 SVGIG (reference sequence). Trimming shortened V by 4 bases and J by 10 bases, and 11 bases separated the two germline ends. The length of the CDR3 is 11 residues. CDR3 sequence: CAWTLVEEQFF. CDR3 in DNA: TGTGCCTGGACCCTTGTGGAGGAGCAGTTCTTC.

The table lists this clone with a few counts. The rearrangement uses TRBV27 and TRBJ2-6; 9 bases line up with TRBD1. V shed 5 bases and J 4 bases; nucleotides not matched to a gene: 6. Germline loops: CDR1 MNHEY, CDR2 SMNVEV (reference sequence). The CDR3 is 16 residues long. The CDR3 region is CASSEYRGQGANVLTF. The CDR3 DNA reads as TGTGCCAGCAGTGAATACAGGGGGCAAGGGGCCAACGTCCTGACTTTC.

In its sample, this clone was seen once. V gene TRBV9 combines with J gene TRBJ2-5, with D possibly being TRBD2 (5 bases). The germline V and J ends were trimmed by 2 bases and 5 bases, with 16 bases remaining between them. The CDR3 length is 15 residues. Germline V lookup: CDR1 SGDLS, CDR2 YYNGEE. The CDR3 DNA is TGTGCCAGCAGCGTCGCCGGGATCGGGGTGGAGACCCAGTACTTC. Translating gives CASSVAGIGVETQYF.

The sample holds one count of this clone. The chain is built from TRBV18 and TRBJ1-6, with 7 bases aligning to TRBD1. The V and J ends lost 4 bases and 13 bases, in that order; junction bases with no gene match: 7. The CDR3 has 13 residues. Germline CDR1 is KGHSH and CDR2 is LQKENI. CDR3 in DNA: TGTGCCAGCTCACAACAGGGGCCGACCCCCCTCCACTTT. Residues: CASSQQGPTPLHF.

This chain uses TRBV6-5 with TRBJ1-1; no clear D gene. V dropped 0 bases and J dropped 5 bases, with 10 bases sitting between them. Per the germline V gene, CDR1 is MNHEY and CDR2 is SVGAGI. The CDR3 extends over 14 amino acids. The CDR3 bases are TGTGCCAGCAGTTACTCGAGGGCGCGGACTGAAGCTTTCTTT. Amino acids: CASSYSRARTEAFF.

The V gene is TRBV6-5, the J gene TRBJ2-7; a weak D match, TRBD1 (5 bases). This CDR3 spans 11 amino acids. Germline V gene sequence: CDR1 MNHEY, CDR2 SVGAGI. V lost 10 bases and J 5 bases, leaving 12 bases between the germline ends. CDR3 loop: CATIRGNEQYF. DNA for the CDR3: TGTGCCACCATTAGGGGAAACGAGCAGTACTTC.

V gene TRBV9 combines with J gene TRBJ2-4; tentatively, D is TRBD1 (6 bases). The ends were cut back, 2 bases at V and 8 bases at J, with 17 bases in the middle. Germline V gene lookup returns CDR1 SGDLS and CDR2 YYNGEE. This CDR3 has 15 residues. CDR3 DNA sequence: TGTGCCAGCAGCGTTGCATCAGGGGATGAGGACATTCAGTACTTC. Residues: CASSVASGDEDIQYF. Full variable domain (outside the CDR3, taken from reference TRBV9 and TRBJ2-4): DSGVTQTPKHLITATGQRVTLRCSPRSGDLSVYWYQQSLDQGLQFLIQYYNGEERAKGNILERFSAQQFPDLHSELNLSSLELGDSALYFCASSVASGDEDIQYFGAGTRLSVL.

V usage is TRBV25-1 and J usage is TRBJ1-1, with no clear D. V was clipped by 2 bases and J by 3 bases, with 7 bases between them. CDR1 and CDR2 (germline): MGHDK, SYGVNS. This CDR3 has 13 residues. The CDR3 loop reads CASSEASDTEAFF. The CDR3 DNA reads as TGTGCCAGCAGTGAAGCCAGCGACACTGAAGCTTTCTTT.

This chain links TRBV6-1 with TRBJ1-6; D is perhaps TRBD1 (6 bases). V lost 1 base, J lost 10 bases, and 8 bases lay in between. This CDR3 contains 13 residues. Germline V gives CDR1 MNHNS, CDR2 SASEGT. In nucleotides, the CDR3 is TGTGCCAGCAGTGAAGGCAGGGGATCACCCCTCCACTTT. Translation: CASSEGRGSPLHF.

The V call is TRBV6-5, the J call TRBJ1-1; D is possibly TRBD1 (5 bases). The CDR3 length is 14 residues. Germline assignment: CDR1 MNHEY and CDR2 SVGAGI. Trimming stripped 2 bases from V and 4 bases from J, with 11 bases between. CDR3 sequence reads: CASSYGGGTTEAFF. The CDR3 region has the DNA TGTGCCAGCAGTTACGGTGGGGGGACCACTGAAGCTTTCTTT.

As to this clone: Mismatch with germline at one junction end may stem from a read error. CDR3 residues: CSSSFVAGLGTDTQYF. The CDR3 region has the DNA TGTTCCAGCAGCTTTGTAGCAGGGTTGGGTACAGATACGCAGTATTTT. This chain joins TRBV7-9 and TRBJ2-3; D is perhaps TRBD1 (5 bases). Germline assignment: CDR1 SEHNR and CDR2 FQNEAQ (reference sequence). This CDR3 comprises 16 residues.

This chain links TRBV5-4 with TRBJ2-5; TRBD2 matches at 7 bases. Per the germline V gene, CDR1 is SGHNT and CDR2 is YYREEE (reference sequence). The CDR3 is 15 amino acids. V dropped 4 bases and J dropped 1; count of bases not matched to a gene: 7. The chain's CDR3 is CASSASSGLQETQYF. DNA of the CDR3: TGTGCCAGCAGCGCTTCTAGCGGTCTCCAAGAGACCCAGTACTTC.